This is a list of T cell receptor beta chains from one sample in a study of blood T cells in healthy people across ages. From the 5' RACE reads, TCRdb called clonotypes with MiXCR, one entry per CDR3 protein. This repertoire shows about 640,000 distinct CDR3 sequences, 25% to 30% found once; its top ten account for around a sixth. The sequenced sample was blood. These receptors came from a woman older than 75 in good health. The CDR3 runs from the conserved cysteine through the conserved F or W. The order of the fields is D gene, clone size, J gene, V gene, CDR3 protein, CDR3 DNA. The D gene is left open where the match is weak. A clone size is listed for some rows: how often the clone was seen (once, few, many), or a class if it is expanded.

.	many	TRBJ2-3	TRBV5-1	CASRRGTVDTDTQYF	TGCGCCAGCAGACGGGGGACAGTCGACACAGATACGCAGTATTTT
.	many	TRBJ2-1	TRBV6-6	CASRRTGTGQFF	TGTGCCAGCAGAAGAACGGGGACGGGGCAGTTCTTC
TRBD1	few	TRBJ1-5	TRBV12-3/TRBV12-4	CASSQTGEPQHF	TGTGCCAGCAGCCAGACAGGGGAGCCCCAGCATTTT
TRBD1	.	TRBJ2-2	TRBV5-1	CASSWTTGHGELFF	TGCGCCAGCAGCTGGACGACAGGGCACGGGGAGCTGTTTTTT
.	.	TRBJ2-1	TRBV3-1	CASSPGTNEQFF	TGTGCCAGCAGCCCAGGGACGAATGAGCAGTTCTTC
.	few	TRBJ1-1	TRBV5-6	CASSFSDQEAFF	TGTGCCAGCAGCTTTAGTGACCAGGAAGCTTTCTTT
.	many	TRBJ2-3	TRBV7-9	CASHEAGRSTDTQYF	TGTGCCAGCCATGAGGCGGGGCGTAGCACAGATACGCAGTATTTT
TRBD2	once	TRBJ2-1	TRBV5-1	CASCREGGLTDNEQHF	TGCGCCAGCTGCCGGGAGGGGGGGTTGACCGACAATGAGCAGCACTTC
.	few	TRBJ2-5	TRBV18	CASSQRRQETQYF	TGTGCCAGCTCACAACGGCGACAAGAGACCCAGTACTTC
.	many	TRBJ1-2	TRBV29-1	CSVQGTPGTNYGYTF	TGCAGCGTCCAGGGGACCCCAGGAACGAACTATGGCTACACCTTC
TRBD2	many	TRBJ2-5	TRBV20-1	CSAPVAGGAETQYF	TGCAGTGCTCCCGTAGCGGGGGGCGCGGAGACCCAGTACTTC
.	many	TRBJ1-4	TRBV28	CASSLLSPGTATNEKLFF	TGTGCCAGCAGTTTACTTTCACCGGGGACGGCCACTAATGAAAAACTGTTTTTT
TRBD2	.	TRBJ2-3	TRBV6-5	CASSQTSGVPDTQYF	TGTGCCAGCAGCCAAACTAGCGGGGTGCCAGATACGCAGTATTTT
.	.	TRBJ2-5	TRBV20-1	CSAVTDGETQYF	TGCAGTGCTGTAACTGACGGAGAGACCCAGTACTTC
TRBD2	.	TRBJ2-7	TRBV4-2	CASSQSAGEGSYNEQYF	TGTGCCAGCAGCCAGAGTGCGGGGGAGGGATCCTACAATGAGCAGTACTTC
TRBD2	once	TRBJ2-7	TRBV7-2	CASTVGGGGLYEQYF	TGTGCCAGCACCGTCGGCGGGGGGGGACTGTACGAGCAGTACTTC
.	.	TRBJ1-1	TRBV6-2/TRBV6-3	CASRIYMNTEAFF	TGTGCCAGCAGAATATACATGAACACTGAAGCTTTCTTT
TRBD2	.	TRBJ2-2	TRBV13	CASSFGLAGIGELFF	TGTGCCAGCAGCTTCGGACTAGCGGGGATCGGGGAGCTGTTTTTT
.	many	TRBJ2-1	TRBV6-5	CASSYSNPQGASSYNEQFF	TGTGCCAGCAGTTACTCGAACCCACAAGGGGCCTCTTCCTACAATGAGCAGTTCTTC
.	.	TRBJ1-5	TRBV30	CAWSVWESSMGPQHF	TGTGCCTGGAGTGTTTGGGAGTCCTCGATGGGTCCCCAGCATTTT
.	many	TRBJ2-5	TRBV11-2	CASSRKTKQETQYF	TGTGCCAGCAGCAGAAAAACAAAACAAGAGACCCAGTACTTC
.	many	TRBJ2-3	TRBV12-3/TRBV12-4	CATKDSPHATDTQYF	TGTGCCACCAAAGACTCCCCACACGCCACAGATACGCAGTATTTT
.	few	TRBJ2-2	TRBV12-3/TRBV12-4	CASSPSRAGELFF	TGTGCCAGCAGTCCCTCCCGTGCCGGGGAGCTGTTTTTT
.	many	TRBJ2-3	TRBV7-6	CASSLGASAADTQYF	TGTGCCAGCAGCTTAGGAGCTAGCGCGGCAGATACGCAGTATTTT
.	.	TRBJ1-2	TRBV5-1	CASSSNVHGYTF	TGCGCCAGCAGCTCAAACGTTCATGGCTACACCTTC
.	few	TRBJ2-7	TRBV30	CAYGQTNYEQYF	TGTGCCTACGGACAGACGAACTACGAGCAGTACTTC
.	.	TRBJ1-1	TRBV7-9	CASSHNRDTEAFF	TGTGCCAGCAGTCATAACAGGGACACTGAAGCTTTCTTT
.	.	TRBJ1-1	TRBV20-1	CSASPAAEAFF	TGCAGTGCTAGCCCGGCAGCTGAAGCTTTCTTT
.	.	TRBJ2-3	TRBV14	CASSQRPLIDTQYF	TGTGCCAGCAGCCAGAGGCCGCTAATAGATACGCAGTATTTT
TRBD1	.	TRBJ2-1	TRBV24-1	CATSVPGQGWGGDEQFF	TGTGCCACCAGTGTCCCGGGACAGGGTTGGGGTGGGGATGAGCAGTTCTTC
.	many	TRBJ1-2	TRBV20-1	CSATHESGYTF	TGCAGTGCCACCCATGAGAGTGGCTACACCTTC
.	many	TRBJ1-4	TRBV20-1	CSATLDSATNEKLFF	TGCAGTGCCACACTGGACAGTGCAACTAATGAAAAACTGTTTTTT
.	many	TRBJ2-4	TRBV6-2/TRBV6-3	CASSLSRGRNIQYF	TGTGCCAGCAGCCTCTCCAGGGGAAGGAACATTCAGTACTTC